A single sample is the source of the 19 T cell receptor beta chains below, sequenced in a study of early T cells in non-severe SARS-CoV-2 infection. TCRdb re-derived calls from the 5' RACE reads in MiXCR, one entry per CDR3 protein. The sample consists of about 98,000 distinct CDR3 sequences, 13% to 15% of them appearing once. Specimen: whole blood. These TCRs come from an adult who was a healthcare worker with PCR-confirmed SARS-CoV-2 infection or an uninfected control (not recorded which).

This clonotype has a handful of counts. The genes are TRBV6-5 and TRBJ2-7; D is unclear. V lost 6 bases and J lost 6, with 12 bases in between. Germline loops: CDR1 MNHEY, CDR2 SVGAGI. CDR3 size: 12 residues. The CDR3 nucleotides are TGTGCCAGCAGCCCCCCCGGGCCCGAGCAGTACTTC. This sequence encodes CASSPPGPEQYF.

The gene calls are TRBV7-3 and TRBJ2-7; 10 positions agree with TRBD2. V shed 4 bases and J 3 bases; nucleotides not matched to a gene: 12. In germline, CDR1 is SGHTA, CDR2 FQGTGA. The CDR3 is 17 amino acids. CDR3 DNA: TGTGCCAGCAGCTCCCGGGATACTAGCGGGAACCTCTACGAGCAGTACTTC. This encodes CASSSRDTSGNLYEQYF.

The chain carries TRBV14 and TRBJ2-7, with D perhaps matching TRBD1 (5 bases). V dropped 3 bases and J dropped 0 bases, with 12 bases sitting between them. This CDR3 is 15 amino acids long. Germline-derived CDR1 and CDR2 are SGHDN and FVKESK. The CDR3 bases are TGTGCCAGCAGCCAGAGGACAACGCCCTCCTACGAGCAGTACTTC. It encodes CASSQRTTPSYEQYF.

This chain joins TRBV5-1 and TRBJ2-5, with no clear D. Germline assignment: CDR1 SGHRS and CDR2 YFSETQ. Trimming pared 2 bases from V and 2 bases from J, leaving 7 bases between. CDR3 length: 13 residues. The CDR3 spells CASSFGNQETQYF. CDR3 coding DNA: TGCGCCAGCAGCTTTGGGAATCAAGAGACCCAGTACTTC.

This clonotype was counted only a few times. The chain couples TRBV7-8 to TRBJ2-2; D perhaps matches TRBD2 (5 bases). Germline CDR1 and CDR2: SGHVS and FQNEAQ. The CDR3 is 16 residues long. The ends were cut back, 3 bases at V and 0 bases at J, with 11 bases in the middle. CDR3 protein: CASSFSSNPNTGELFF. The CDR3 coding sequence is TGTGCCAGCAGCTTCTCTAGCAATCCGAACACCGGGGAGCTGTTTTTT.

The sample holds a few counts of this clonotype. The chain employs TRBV30 and TRBJ1-4; no clear D. Germline CDR1 is GTSNPN and CDR2 is SVGIG (reference sequence). Trimming cost V 0 bases and J 8 bases, with 16 bases left between them. The CDR3 runs to 15 residues. The CDR3 nucleotides are TGTGCCTGGAGTGTAGCGGCAGGACGGGAAGAAAAACTGTTTTTT. Protein product: CAWSVAAGREEKLFF. The variable domain in full, with the rest retrieved from reference TRBV30 and TRBJ1-4, is SQTIHQWPATLVQPVGSPLSLECTVEGTSNPNLYWYRQAAGRGLQLLFYSVGIGQISSEVPQNLSASRPQDRQFILSSKKLLLSDSGFYLCAWSVAAGREEKLFFGSGTQLSVL.

The chain joins TRBV28 to TRBJ1-1; D unclear. This CDR3 is 11 amino acids long. Germline CDR1 is MDHEN and CDR2 is SYDVKM. The V end was cut by 7 bases, the J end by 1 base, with 4 bases between. In DNA, the CDR3 is TGTGCCAGCACAGCGAACACTGAAGCTTTCTTT. Encoded protein: CASTANTEAFF.

A few counts support this clonotype. The J gene is TRBJ1-1, the V gene TRBV3-1; D unclear. The CDR3 contains 12 residues. V was pared by 3 bases and J by 6 bases, with 8 bases between. Germline CDR1 is LGHDT and CDR2 is YNNKEL (reference sequence). The CDR3 DNA follows: TGTGCCAGCAGCCAGGTCCCCTCTGAAGCTTTCTTT. It yields the protein CASSQVPSEAFF.

There are a few counts of this clonotype. V usage is TRBV11-2 and J usage is TRBJ2-1, with 8 bases fitting TRBD2. Losses at the gene ends were 2 bases for V and 4 bases for J; bases not matched to a gene: 7. Germline assignment: CDR1 SGHAT and CDR2 FQNNGV. The CDR3 spans 16 residues. The CDR3 sequence is CASSLRELAVYNEQFF. The CDR3 nucleotides are TGTGCCAGCAGCTTAAGGGAACTAGCGGTTTACAATGAGCAGTTCTTC.

This clonotype was recorded many times. V is TRBV28 and J is TRBJ1-2; 8 nucleotides line up with TRBD1. The CDR3 consists of 18 residues. J gave up 5 bases and V 6 bases, and 20 bases lay outside the gene matches. Per germline, CDR1 MDHEN and CDR2 SYDVKM. The CDR3 DNA reads TGTGCCAGCAGCCAAGGGGCACAGGGGGTCGCCCTGGGGTATGGCTACACCTTC. Translated: CASSQGAQGVALGYGYTF.

By proportion, this clonotype is medium-sized (0.01 to 0.1%). The rearrangement uses TRBV28 and TRBJ1-2, with 7 positions matching TRBD1. The V gene end was trimmed by 2 bases and the J gene end by 10 bases; junction bases not matched to a gene: 10. The CDR3 has 14 amino acids. CDR1 is MDHEN, CDR2 SYDVKM, per germline. CDR3 amino acids: CASSLVGGASLYTF. The CDR3, as DNA: TGTGCCAGCAGTTTAGTAGGGGGCGCCTCTCTCTACACCTTC.

This rearrangement joins TRBV20-1 to TRBJ2-1; possibly TRBD2 for D (5 bases). CDR1 and CDR2 from the germline V gene are DFQATT and SNEGSKA (reference sequence). V was cut by 6 bases and J by 6 bases, with 18 bases left in between. This CDR3 has 14 residues. In nucleotides, the CDR3 is TGCAGTGCGAAATCTAGCTCAAGCATCAATGAGCAGTTCTTC. Its protein is CSAKSSSSINEQFF.

V is TRBV7-2 and J is TRBJ1-4; 9 bases map to TRBD1. V was clipped by 5 bases and J by 5 bases; unmatched bases: 6. Looked up from germline, CDR1 is SGHTA and CDR2 is FQGNSA. The CDR3 totals 15 residues. CDR3 sequence reads: CASSPRTGANEKLFF. CDR3 nucleotides: TGTGCCAGCAGCCCCCGGACAGGGGCGAATGAAAAACTGTTTTTT. Looking up the rest from reference TRBV7-2 and TRBJ1-4 gives the full variable domain: GAGVSQSPSNKVTEKGKDVELRCDPISGHTALYWYRQSLGQGLEFLIYFQGNSAPDKSGLPSDRFSAERTGGSVSTLTIQRTQQEDSAVYLCASSPRTGANEKLFFGSGTQLSVL.

This clonotype came up a few times. This rearrangement joins TRBV6-1 to TRBJ2-2; the D gene is possibly TRBD2 (5 bases). CDR1 is MNHNS and CDR2 is SASEGT in the germline V gene. There are 14 residues in the CDR3. V lost 4 bases to trimming and J lost 3 bases, with 9 bases between them. The CDR3 region is CASSVRAHTGELFF. In nucleotides, the CDR3 is TGTGCCAGCAGTGTGCGGGCCCACACCGGGGAGCTGTTTTTT.

The chain recombines TRBV9 with TRBJ2-2; tentatively, D is TRBD1 or TRBD2 (5 bases each). V was trimmed by 6 bases and J by 2 bases, leaving 11 bases between them. This CDR3 has 14 residues. Per the germline V gene, CDR1 is SGDLS and CDR2 is YYNGEE. Here the CDR3 DNA reads TGTGCCAGCACGGGACCGTATAACACCGGGGAGCTGTTTTTT. This translates into CASTGPYNTGELFF.

The DNA for the CDR3 is TGTGCCAGCAGTGATTCTGGACTAGGGGGCAATGAGCAGTTCTTC. Protein sequence: CASSDSGLGGNEQFF. V gene TRBV2 combines with J gene TRBJ2-1, with D perhaps TRBD2 (7 bases). This CDR3 region has 15 residues. Trimming removed 3 bases at V and 6 bases at J, with 15 bases between. Per the germline V gene, CDR1 is SNHLY and CDR2 is FYNNEI.

This sequence joins TRBV29-1 and TRBJ2-5; D possibly corresponds to TRBD1 (6 bases). The CDR3 is 13 residues long. Trimming removed 7 bases from V and 0 bases from J, with 12 bases in between. The germline V gene encodes CDR1 SQVTM and CDR2 ANQGSEA. Written as DNA, the CDR3 is TGCAGCGGCAGGGGCAGGTACCAAGAGACCCAGTACTTC. This translates into CSGRGRYQETQYF.

This clonotype came up many times. J is TRBJ2-7 and V is TRBV6-5; D tentatively reads TRBD1 or TRBD2 (6 bases each). V shed 4 bases and J shed 1 base, with 17 bases lying between them. This CDR3 has 16 amino acids. Looked up from germline, CDR1 is MNHEY and CDR2 is SVGAGI. The CDR3 spells CASSFSGALTSYEQYF. CDR3 coding DNA: TGTGCCAGCAGTTTTTCGGGGGCGCTCACGTCCTACGAGCAGTACTTC.

This chain connects TRBV6-5 to TRBJ2-7, with a weak D call TRBD2 (5 bases). This CDR3 comprises 14 residues. The germline V and J ends were trimmed by 2 bases and 3 bases, with 11 bases remaining between them. Germline loops: CDR1 MNHEY, CDR2 SVGAGI. The CDR3 DNA reads TGTGCCAGCAGTTACCTCCACGGGGACTACGAGCAGTACTTC. Protein sequence: CASSYLHGDYEQYF.